What follows are 26 T cell receptor beta chains derived from one specimen sequenced in a study of T cell changes during pregnancy in multiple sclerosis. Using immunoSEQ multiplex PCR, the repertoire was profiled, and TCRdb retains in-frame clones only, with some absent. The table includes approximately 100,000 clones, approximately 92% detected once. This material consisted of peripheral blood, taken in the first trimester of pregnancy. All receptors come from a female donor with multiple sclerosis, enrolled in a pregnancy study.

J is TRBJ2-1 and V is TRBV7-6; TRBD1 agrees at 8 bases. Germline trimming cut 4 bases from V and 2 bases from J; bases unmatched to any gene: 4. This CDR3 has 15 amino acids. Germline V CDR1 and CDR2: SGHVS, FNYEAQ. CDR3 nucleotide sequence: TGTGCCAGCAGCTCAGGACAGGGCCCCTACAATGAGCAGTTCTTC. This encodes CASSSGQGPYNEQFF.

Only one count was recorded for this clone. Written as DNA, the CDR3 is TGTGCCAGCAGTGCTCCGAACTATGGCTACACCTTC. The encoded protein is CASSAPNYGYTF. This chain links TRBV6-1 with TRBJ1-2; unclear D gene. CDR3 size: 12 residues. Germline V gene lookup returns CDR1 MNHNS and CDR2 SASEGT. Trimming removed 4 bases at V and 2 bases at J, with 5 bases between.

The CDR3 DNA reads TGTGCCAGCAGTTTATGGGCGGGGGAGAACACCGGGGAGCTGTTTTTT. It yields the protein CASSLWAGENTGELFF. The chain combines TRBV27 with TRBJ2-2; 7 nucleotides line up with TRBD2. V was clipped by 1 base and J by 1 base; unmatched bases: 3. Germline lookup yields CDR1 MNHEY and CDR2 SMNVEV (reference sequence). The CDR3 runs 16 residues.

The rearrangement joins TRBV27 to TRBJ1-2, with 10 bases lining up with TRBD1. The junction had 7 bases not matched to a gene; V was cut back by 6 bases and J by 6 bases. CDR3 length equals 14 residues. Germline V gene lookup returns CDR1 MNHEY and CDR2 SMNVEV (reference sequence). The CDR3 DNA reads TGTGCCAGCAGACAAACCGGGACAGGGGATGGCTACACCTTC. Amino acid sequence: CASRQTGTGDGYTF.

The chain combines TRBV9 with TRBJ2-5; the D gene is possibly TRBD1 (5 bases). The CDR3 loop spans 14 amino acids. V was shortened by 0 bases and J by 4 bases, with 10 bases between the two germline ends. Per the germline V gene, CDR1 is SGDLS and CDR2 is YYNGEE. Written as DNA, the CDR3 is TGTGCCAGCAGCGTAGACTCTAGGGGAGAGACCCAGTACTTC. This translates into CASSVDSRGETQYF.

The chain employs TRBV19 and TRBJ2-3, with 11 bases fitting TRBD2. The CDR3 has 16 residues. V shed 4 bases and J 2 bases; nucleotides not matched to a gene: 5. The germline gives CDR1 LNHDA, CDR2 SQIVND (reference sequence). The CDR3 sequence: CASSKLAGASTDTQYF. The CDR3 region has the DNA TGTGCCAGTAGTAAACTAGCGGGGGCTTCCACAGATACGCAGTATTTT.

This clone showed up just once. The junction differs from germline at one of its ends, possibly a read error. The rearrangement joins TRBV27 to TRBJ1-6, with 8 bases lining up with TRBD1. Germline assignment: CDR1 MNHEY and CDR2 SMNVEV (reference sequence). The CDR3 length is 16 residues. This chain's CDR3 is CASSSRTGQVDSPPHF. DNA of the CDR3: TGTGCCAGCAGTTCAAGGACGGGACAGGTGGATTCACCCCCCCACTTT.

The gene calls are TRBV29-1 and TRBJ1-2, with 10 bases lining up with TRBD1. CDR1 is SQVTM, CDR2 ANQGSEA, per germline. The V segment lost 3 bases and the J segment 3 bases; nucleotides outside the gene matches: 1. The CDR3 has 13 amino acids. CDR3 in DNA: TGCAGCGTTGAGGACAGGGGGGACTATGGCTACACCTTC. This translates into CSVEDRGDYGYTF.

The chain links TRBV14 to TRBJ1-6; D unclear. The CDR3 loop spans 15 amino acids. The germline V and J ends were trimmed by 0 bases and 9 bases, with 12 bases remaining between them. The V gene's germline CDR1 is SGHDN and CDR2 FVKESK. In DNA form, the CDR3 reads TGTGCCAGCAGCCAAGAGACGGGAATCGGTTCACCCCTCCACTTT. Translation gives CASSQETGIGSPLHF.

The chain couples TRBV6-6 to TRBJ1-4; D perhaps matches TRBD1 (5 bases). The V gene lost 5 bases and the J gene lost 8 bases, with 18 bases spanning the gap. The CDR3 contains 15 residues. Per germline, CDR1 MNHNY and CDR2 SVGAGI (reference sequence). CDR3 loop: CASSPHILGVEKLFF. The DNA for the CDR3 is TGTGCCAGCAGTCCCCATATTTTAGGGGTGGAAAAACTGTTTTTT.

The chain recombines TRBV25-1 with TRBJ1-4; possibly TRBD1 for D (5 bases). The CDR3 has 14 residues. Trimming left V 7 bases short and J 3 bases short, with 12 bases between. Germline loops: CDR1 MGHDK, CDR2 SYGVNS. The CDR3 DNA is TGTGCCAGCACAAGGGGTCCGGCTAATGAAAAACTGTTTTTT. Protein product: CASTRGPANEKLFF.

The chain has TRBV2 and TRBJ2-5; D is possibly TRBD2 (5 bases). The CDR3 runs 13 residues. The germline V gene encodes CDR1 SNHLY and CDR2 FYNNEI. V shed 6 bases and J shed 5 bases, with 13 bases lying between them. CDR3 sequence (DNA): TGTGCCAGCAGGAGCGGCAGTTGGGAGACCCAGTACTTC. It translates to CASRSGSWETQYF.

The chain is built from TRBV6-6 and TRBJ2-7; TRBD1 might be the D (6 bases). Germline V gene sequence: CDR1 MNHNY, CDR2 SVGAGI (reference sequence). The CDR3 is 13 amino acids. V was shortened by 10 bases and J by 3 bases, with 16 bases between the two germline ends. Written as DNA, the CDR3 is TGTGCCAAAAGGATATCAGGGGACTACGAGCAGTACTTC. It specifies CAKRISGDYEQYF.

This rearrangement joins TRBV27 to TRBJ2-7, with TRBD1 matching over 7 bases. The germline V gene has CDR1 MNHEY and CDR2 SMNVEV (reference sequence). The junction had 7 bases not matched to a gene; V was cut back by 2 bases and J by 6 bases. This CDR3 comprises 14 residues. As DNA, the CDR3 is TGTGCCAGCAGTTTAAGGGACAGTCGTTCCGAGCAGTACTTC. As protein: CASSLRDSRSEQYF.

V is TRBV2 and J is TRBJ1-2; a weak D match, TRBD1 (5 bases). From germline, CDR1 is SNHLY and CDR2 FYNNEI. This CDR3 region has 13 residues. V lost 4 bases to trimming and J lost 7 bases, with 13 bases between them. The chain's CDR3 is CASSVGGVIGYTF. DNA for the CDR3: TGTGCCAGCAGTGTGGGGGGGGTTATTGGCTACACCTTC. The full variable domain, with the rest looked up from reference TRBV2 and TRBJ1-2, is EPEVTQTPSHQVTQMGQEVILRCVPISNHLYFYWYRQILGQKVEFLVSFYNNEISEKSEIFDDQFSVERPDGSNFTLKIRSTKLEDSAMYFCASSVGGVIGYTFGSGTRLTVV.

The V call is TRBV6-6, the J call TRBJ2-7; D possibly corresponds to TRBD2 (5 bases). Trimming removed 4 bases at V and 7 bases at J, with 11 bases between. Germline CDR1 MNHNY, CDR2 SVGAGI (reference sequence). CDR3 length equals 12 residues. The DNA of the CDR3 is TGTGCCAGCAGTTCATTAGCGTGGGAGCAGTACTTC. Its protein product is CASSSLAWEQYF.

This chain joins TRBV6-1 and TRBJ1-4, with 10 nucleotides matching TRBD1. V lost 6 bases and J lost 7; bases outside the gene matches: 5. The CDR3 has 14 residues. From germline, CDR1 is MNHNS and CDR2 SASEGT. CDR3 region: CASSRQGASEKLFF. CDR3 in DNA: TGTGCCAGCAGCCGACAGGGGGCGAGTGAAAAACTGTTTTTT.

V usage is TRBV6-5 and J usage is TRBJ1-1, with 10 bases lining up with TRBD1. CDR3 length: 15 residues. Germline V gene data show CDR1 as MNHEY and CDR2 as SVGAGI. V lost 5 bases, J lost 6 bases, and 9 bases stayed unmatched. This chain's CDR3 is CASSTPGQGSSEAFF. CDR3 coding DNA: TGTGCCAGCAGTACACCGGGACAGGGGAGCTCTGAAGCTTTCTTT.

V and J are TRBV20-1 and TRBJ2-5; no reliable D call. The CDR3 sequence is 11 residues long. CDR1 is DFQATT, CDR2 SNEGSKA, per germline (reference sequence). CDR3 protein: CSPHSGETQYF. DNA of the CDR3: TGCAGCCCCCATTCCGGGGAGACCCAGTACTTC.

The J gene is TRBJ2-3, the V gene TRBV6-4; 8 bases fit TRBD1. The CDR3 has 15 residues. Per germline, CDR1 MRHNA and CDR2 SNTAGT. J lost 4 bases, V lost 0 bases, and 3 bases had no gene match. In DNA form, the CDR3 reads TGTGCCAGCAGTGACTCGACAGGGGCTCCAGATACGCAGTATTTT. It encodes CASSDSTGAPDTQYF.

The chain couples TRBV19 to TRBJ2-7; 7 nucleotides agree with TRBD2. Per germline, CDR1 LNHDA and CDR2 SQIVND (reference sequence). After removal of 2 bases from V and 2 bases from J, the junction contained 6 bases not matched to a gene. The CDR3 is 15 residues long. DNA for the CDR3: TGTGCCAGTAGTATAAGCGGGGCCGGGGCCTACGAGCAGTACTTC. This sequence encodes CASSISGAGAYEQYF.

The CDR3 DNA reads as TGTGCCAGCAGTATATACGAGCAGTACTTC. This codes for CASSIYEQYF. V and J are TRBV6-6 and TRBJ2-7; D uncertain. The V and J ends lost 5 bases and 4 bases respectively, with 3 bases between them. This CDR3 region has 10 residues. Germline-derived CDR1 and CDR2 are MNHNY and SVGAGI (reference sequence).

The genes are TRBV13 and TRBJ2-7, with D maybe TRBD2 (6 bases). Germline assignment: CDR1 PRHDT and CDR2 FYEKMQ (reference sequence). The CDR3 sequence is 17 residues long. Trimming removed 7 bases at V and 1 base at J, with 23 bases between. The chain's CDR3 is CASTETNTGGKSYEQYF. The CDR3, as DNA: TGTGCCAGCACCGAGACAAACACCGGGGGTAAATCCTACGAGCAGTACTTC.

The chain carries TRBV7-2 and TRBJ1-6; 12 positions agree with TRBD1. V lost 0 bases, J lost 9 bases, and 3 bases stayed unmatched. CDR1 and CDR2 (germline): SGHTA, FQGNSA. CDR3 length: 16 amino acids. The CDR3 DNA sequence: TGTGCCAGCAGCTTAGCCGGGACAGGGGGCAGTTCACCCCTCCACTTT. Its protein is CASSLAGTGGSSPLHF.

V usage is TRBV6-1 and J usage is TRBJ2-7; TRBD1 aligns across 7 bases. Per the germline V gene, CDR1 is MNHNS and CDR2 is SASEGT. This CDR3 is built from 12 residues. With 8 bases clipped from V and 3 bases from J, the junction kept 4 bases outside the gene matches. CDR3 loop: CASGTVYYEQYF. In DNA, the CDR3 is TGTGCCAGCGGGACAGTTTACTACGAGCAGTACTTC.

The V call is TRBV13, the J call TRBJ1-2; a weak D match, TRBD1 (5 bases). The CDR3 consists of 13 residues. Germline V CDR1 and CDR2: PRHDT, FYEKMQ (reference sequence). V lost 5 bases and J lost 7, with 14 bases in between. CDR3 DNA: TGTGCCAGCAGCCCGGGGGGGGGACCTGGCTACACCTTC. Translating gives CASSPGGGPGYTF.